The present T cell receptor (beta chain) was sequenced within a study of blood T cell repertoires in COVID-19. About the research overall: There were acute and convalescent COVID-19 samples, and they came from the United States, Italy and Spain.

As originally analysed: Reference gene primer amplification gave estimated nucleated cell counts. The repertoire was sequenced with immunoSEQ multiplex PCR; TCRdb's copy has only in-frame clones and lacks some. That table supplies the V and J calls and clone size; D and trimming were determined from the DNA. The table lists 93,000 or so clones, about 90% of them singletons. The CDR3 covers 18 residues. The V gene's germline CDR1 is SGHVS and CDR2 FNYEAQ. Unmatched junction bases numbered 11, after V lost 0 bases and J lost 2 bases. This receptor was identified in a human donor in a cohort sampled during active COVID-19. What was sequenced was peripheral blood. V is TRBV7-6 and J is TRBJ2-7; TRBD2 agrees at 9 bases. CDR3 nucleotide sequence: TGTGCCAGCAGCTTAGCGCATTCTAGCGGGGCCTTGACCTACGAGCAGTACTTC. This translates into CASSLAHSSGALTYEQYF.